This entry lists 10 T cell receptor beta chains sequenced from one sample in a study of human T cells and chemical hapten exposure (dated by TCRdb to the early 2020s). Receptor amplification or capture employed 5' RACE. Sequencing relied on an Illumina MiSeq. Using fastp trimming at Q25 and MiXCR clonotype assembly, TCRdb reanalyzed the public sequencing data and kept in-frame beta chains. Each entry merges the rows of one CDR3 protein and shows their most common DNA and genes. This sample is represented by tens of thousands of distinct CDR3 sequences; 6% to 8.5% of them were singletons. The biggest ten clones account for under 2.5% of the sample. Total RNA was isolated from unfractionated whole blood collected in Tempus Blood RNA tubes. These receptors were collected from a male donor in good health.

This clonotype was seen a handful of times. At one of its ends the junction is not consistent with the germline gene, which may arise from a read error. The V gene is TRBV11-2, the J gene TRBJ2-7; D perhaps matches TRBD2 (6 bases). This CDR3 comprises 15 residues. Germline CDR1 SGHAT, CDR2 FQNNGV. CDR3 bases: TGTGCCAGCAGCCTAGAGGCGGGGTTCGCCTACGAGCAGTACTTC. Protein: CASSLEAGFAYEQYF.

This clonotype was seen only a few times. The chain joins TRBV7-2 to TRBJ1-2; D may be TRBD1 (5 bases). This CDR3 is built from 15 residues. V was clipped by 1 base and J by 5 bases, with 14 bases between them. Per germline, CDR1 SGHTA and CDR2 FQGNSA. This chain's CDR3 is CASSLEVGQGYGYTF. DNA of the CDR3: TGTGCCAGCAGCTTAGAGGTGGGGCAGGGATATGGCTACACCTTC.

The J gene is TRBJ2-2, the V gene TRBV4-3; D ambiguous. The germline gives CDR1 LGHNA, CDR2 YSLEER. This CDR3 is 12 amino acids long. Trimming took off 5 bases at V and 7 bases at J, with 8 bases between the two ends. CDR3 coding DNA: TGCGCCAGCAGCTATGCCTTCGGGGAGCTGTTTTTT. Its protein product is CASSYAFGELFF.

This clonotype appeared many times. The V and J genes are TRBV20-1 and TRBJ2-7; D is perhaps TRBD1 or TRBD2 (5 bases each). V lost 2 bases and J 4 bases, leaving 12 bases between the germline ends. Germline V gives CDR1 DFQATT, CDR2 SNEGSKA (reference sequence). The CDR3 covers 13 residues. The CDR3 region has the DNA TGCAGTGCTAGATATATGGGGGAATACGAGCAGTACTTC. This translates into CSARYMGEYEQYF.

This clonotype occurred many times. The V gene is TRBV6-6, the J gene TRBJ2-1, with D perhaps matching TRBD2 (6 bases). Trimming shortened V by 6 bases and J by 9 bases, and 12 bases separated the two germline ends. The germline V gene encodes CDR1 MNHNY and CDR2 SVGAGI (reference sequence). This CDR3 contains 12 residues. In DNA, the CDR3 is TGTGCCAGCAGGGGGGGAGTCTCTGAGCAGTTCTTC. Translated, it gives CASRGGVSEQFF.

There are a few counts of this clonotype. One end of the junction is discordant with germline, which a read error may explain. In nucleotides, the CDR3 is TGTGCCAGCAGTACCGGGACTAGCGGGAGTGGAGATACGCGGTATTTT. Amino acid sequence: CASSTGTSGSGDTRYF. The chain is built from TRBV6-6 and TRBJ2-3, with 14 nucleotides matching TRBD2. Germline values: CDR1 MNHNY, CDR2 SVGAGI (reference sequence). CDR3 size: 16 residues.

The CDR3 sequence: CASSHPAGTITDTQYF. The CDR3 DNA sequence: TGTGCCAGCAGCCACCCCGCCGGGACTATCACAGATACGCAGTATTTT. V usage is TRBV12-3 or TRBV12-4 and J usage is TRBJ2-3, with 7 positions matching TRBD2. This CDR3 has 16 amino acids. The ends lost 6 bases at V and 2 bases at J; junction bases unmatched: 11.

The chain couples TRBV6-5 to TRBJ1-1; 8 bases align to TRBD1. There are 17 residues in the CDR3. Germline CDR1 MNHEY, CDR2 SVGAGI. V lost 3 bases, J lost 4 bases, and 13 bases stayed unmatched. CDR3 sequence: CASSYGQGNDFGTEAFF. Written as DNA, the CDR3 is TGTGCCAGCAGTTATGGACAGGGTAATGACTTCGGCACTGAAGCTTTCTTT.

This clonotype was found a few times. The V and J genes are TRBV3-1 and TRBJ2-5; 8 positions match TRBD1. CDR1 and CDR2 (germline): LGHDT, YNNKEL (reference sequence). With 6 bases clipped from V and 0 bases from J, the junction kept 3 bases outside the gene matches. There are 14 residues in the CDR3. The DNA for the CDR3 is TGTGCCAGCAGTTCGGACAGGGACCAAGAGACCCAGTACTTC. Protein product: CASSSDRDQETQYF.

The chain joins TRBV27 to TRBJ2-7; D is uncertain. This CDR3 contains 13 residues. Germline CDR1 reads MNHEY; CDR2 reads SMNVEV (reference sequence). V lost 6 bases, J lost 1 base, and 10 bases lay in between. DNA of the CDR3: TGTGCCAGCAGCCTTCGGGTGTCCTACGAGCAGTACTTC. Translation: CASSLRVSYEQYF.